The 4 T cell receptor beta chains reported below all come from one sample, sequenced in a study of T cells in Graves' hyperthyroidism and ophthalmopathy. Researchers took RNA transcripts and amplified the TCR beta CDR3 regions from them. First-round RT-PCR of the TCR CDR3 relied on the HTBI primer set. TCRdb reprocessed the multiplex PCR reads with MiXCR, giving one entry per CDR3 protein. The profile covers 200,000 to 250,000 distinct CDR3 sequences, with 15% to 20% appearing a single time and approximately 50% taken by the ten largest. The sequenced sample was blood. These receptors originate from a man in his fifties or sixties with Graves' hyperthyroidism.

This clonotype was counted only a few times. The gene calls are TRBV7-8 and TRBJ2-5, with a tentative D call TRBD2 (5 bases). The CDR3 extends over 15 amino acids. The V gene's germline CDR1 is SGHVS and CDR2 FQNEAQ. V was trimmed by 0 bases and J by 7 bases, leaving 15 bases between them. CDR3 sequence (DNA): TGTGCCAGCAGCTTAGCGCGGACTGGAAGTGCGACCCAGTACTTC. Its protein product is CASSLARTGSATQYF.

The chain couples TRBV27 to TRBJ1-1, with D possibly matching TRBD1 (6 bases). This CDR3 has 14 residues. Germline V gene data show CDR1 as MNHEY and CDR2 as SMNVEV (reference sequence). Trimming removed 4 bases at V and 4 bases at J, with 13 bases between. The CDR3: CASSSTRGSTEAFF. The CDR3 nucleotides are TGTGCCAGCAGTTCCACCAGGGGTAGCACTGAAGCTTTCTTT.

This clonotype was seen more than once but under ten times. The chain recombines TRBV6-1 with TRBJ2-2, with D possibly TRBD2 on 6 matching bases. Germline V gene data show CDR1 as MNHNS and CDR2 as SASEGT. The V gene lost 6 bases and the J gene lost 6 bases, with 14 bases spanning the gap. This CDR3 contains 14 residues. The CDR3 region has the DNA TGTGCCAGCAGCCTTACGGGAGAACCCGGGGAGCTGTTTTTT. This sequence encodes CASSLTGEPGELFF.

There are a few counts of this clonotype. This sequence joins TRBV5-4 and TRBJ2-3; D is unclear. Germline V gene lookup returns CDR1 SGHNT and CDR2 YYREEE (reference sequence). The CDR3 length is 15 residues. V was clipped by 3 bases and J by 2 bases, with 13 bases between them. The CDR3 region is CASSSPTGPTDTQYF. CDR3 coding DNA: TGTGCCAGCAGCTCGCCGACCGGACCCACAGATACGCAGTATTTT.